The entry that follows covers one T cell receptor (beta chain) sequence. The antigen remains undetermined. V lost 6 bases to trimming and J lost 9 bases; unmatched junction nucleotides: 18. The CDR3 is 16 amino acids. The sample comes from a study of T cell repertoires in cytomegalovirus infection. Study results and caveats: HLA-C-restricted CMV-specific TCR beta clonotypes prevailed in the ex vivo response.

TCRdb re-analysed the reads in MiXCR, keeping a single row per CDR3 protein. The table has some 350,000 distinct CDR3 sequences, about a third seen once; the top ten hold about 14%. This TCR came from a human donor in good health (CMV status not recorded). Some clones in this sample may be carry-over from other donors' samples. The starting material was cultured PBMCs, obtained from culture after CMV antigen stimulation. The V call is TRBV12-3 or TRBV12-4, the J call TRBJ2-5; 8 nucleotides match TRBD2. As DNA, the CDR3 is TGTGCCAGCAGCTTTCAACTCCCCAGCGGGAGAGGGTCCCAGTACTTC. Translating gives CASSFQLPSGRGSQYF.